This entry describes one T cell receptor beta chain. CDR1 is MNHEY and CDR2 is SVGAGI in the germline V gene. J gave up 3 bases and V 6 bases, and 6 bases lay outside the gene matches. This CDR3 spans 14 amino acids. Authors' methods: Using reference gene primer amplification, nucleated cell counts were estimated. TCRdb's table, derived via immunoSEQ multiplex PCR, lists solely in-frame clones and lacks some. That table gives V, J and clone size, and the DNA gave D and trimming. Of 150,000 to 200,000 clones listed, more than 70% are singletons. This specimen belongs to a study of blood T cell repertoires in COVID-19. Self-reported history from a screening survey and questionnaire set each donor's cohort. Recovered status in Cohort 3 required two negative PCRs, clearance, or symptom resolution.

The chain is built from TRBV6-5 and TRBJ1-1; 8 nucleotides line up with TRBD1. The clonotype comes from a man aged 40-49 years who had recovered from COVID-19. Sequencing input: PBMCs or T cells enriched from blood (not recorded which). This CDR3 is CASSIQGADTEAFF. In DNA form, the CDR3 reads TGTGCCAGCAGCATCCAGGGGGCGGACACTGAAGCTTTCTTT.